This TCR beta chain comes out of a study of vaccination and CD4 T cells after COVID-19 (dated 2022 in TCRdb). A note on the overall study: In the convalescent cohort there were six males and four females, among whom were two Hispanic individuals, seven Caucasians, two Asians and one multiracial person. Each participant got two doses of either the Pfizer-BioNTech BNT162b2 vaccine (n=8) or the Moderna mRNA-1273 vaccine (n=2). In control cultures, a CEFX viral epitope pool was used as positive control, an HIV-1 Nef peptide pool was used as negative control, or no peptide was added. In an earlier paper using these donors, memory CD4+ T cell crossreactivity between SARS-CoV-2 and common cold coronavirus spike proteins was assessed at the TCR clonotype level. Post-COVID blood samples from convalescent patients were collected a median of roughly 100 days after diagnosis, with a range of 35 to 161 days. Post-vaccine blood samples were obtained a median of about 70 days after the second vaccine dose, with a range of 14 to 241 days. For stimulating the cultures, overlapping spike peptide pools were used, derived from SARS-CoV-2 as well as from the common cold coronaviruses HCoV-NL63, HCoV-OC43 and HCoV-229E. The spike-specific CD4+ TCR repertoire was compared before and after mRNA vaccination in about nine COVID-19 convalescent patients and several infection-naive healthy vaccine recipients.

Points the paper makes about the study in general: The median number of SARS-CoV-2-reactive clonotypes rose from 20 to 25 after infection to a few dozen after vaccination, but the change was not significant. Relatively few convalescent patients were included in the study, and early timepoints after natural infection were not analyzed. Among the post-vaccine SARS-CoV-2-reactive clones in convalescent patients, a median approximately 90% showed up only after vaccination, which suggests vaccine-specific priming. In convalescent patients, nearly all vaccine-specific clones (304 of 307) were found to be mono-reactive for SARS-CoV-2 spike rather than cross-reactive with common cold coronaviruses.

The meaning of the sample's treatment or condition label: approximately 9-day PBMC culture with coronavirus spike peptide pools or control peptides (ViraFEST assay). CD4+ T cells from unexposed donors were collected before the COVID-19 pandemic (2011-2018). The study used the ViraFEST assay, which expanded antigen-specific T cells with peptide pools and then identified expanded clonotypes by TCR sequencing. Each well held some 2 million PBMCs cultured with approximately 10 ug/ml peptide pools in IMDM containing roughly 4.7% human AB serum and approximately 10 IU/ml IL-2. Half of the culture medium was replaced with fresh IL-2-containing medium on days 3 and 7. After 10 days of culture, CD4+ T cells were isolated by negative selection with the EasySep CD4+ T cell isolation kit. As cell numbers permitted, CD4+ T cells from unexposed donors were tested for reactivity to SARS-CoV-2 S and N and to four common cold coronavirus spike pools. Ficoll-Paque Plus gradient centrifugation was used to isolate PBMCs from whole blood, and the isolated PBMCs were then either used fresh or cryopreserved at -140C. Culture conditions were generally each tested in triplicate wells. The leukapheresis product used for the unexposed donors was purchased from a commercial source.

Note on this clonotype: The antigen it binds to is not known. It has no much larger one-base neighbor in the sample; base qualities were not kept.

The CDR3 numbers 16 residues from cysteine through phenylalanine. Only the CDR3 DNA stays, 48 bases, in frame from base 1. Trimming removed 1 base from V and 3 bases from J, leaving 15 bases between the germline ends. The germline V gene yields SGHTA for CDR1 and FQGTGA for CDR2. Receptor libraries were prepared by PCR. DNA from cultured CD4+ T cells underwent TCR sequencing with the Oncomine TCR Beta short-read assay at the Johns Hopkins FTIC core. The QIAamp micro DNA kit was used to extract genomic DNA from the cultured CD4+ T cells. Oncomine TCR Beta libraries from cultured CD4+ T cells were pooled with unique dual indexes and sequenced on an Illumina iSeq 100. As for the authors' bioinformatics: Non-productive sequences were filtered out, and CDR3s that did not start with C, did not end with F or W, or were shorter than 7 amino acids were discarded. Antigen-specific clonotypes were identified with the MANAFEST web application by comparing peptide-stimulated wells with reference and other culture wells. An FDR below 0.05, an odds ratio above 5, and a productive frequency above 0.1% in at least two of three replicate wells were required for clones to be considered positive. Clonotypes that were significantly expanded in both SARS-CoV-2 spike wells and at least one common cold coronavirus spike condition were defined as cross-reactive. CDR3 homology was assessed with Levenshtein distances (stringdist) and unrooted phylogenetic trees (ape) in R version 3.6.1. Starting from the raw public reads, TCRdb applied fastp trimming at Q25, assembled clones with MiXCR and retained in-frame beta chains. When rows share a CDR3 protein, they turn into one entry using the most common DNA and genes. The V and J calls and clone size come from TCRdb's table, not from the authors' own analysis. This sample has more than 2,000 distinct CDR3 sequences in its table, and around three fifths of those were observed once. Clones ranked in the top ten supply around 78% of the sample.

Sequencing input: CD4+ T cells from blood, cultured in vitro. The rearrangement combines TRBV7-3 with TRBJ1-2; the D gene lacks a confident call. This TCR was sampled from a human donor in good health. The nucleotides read TGTGCCAGCAGCTTAAGGGCTGGGGATCGGGACTATGGCTACACCTTC. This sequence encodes CASSLRAGDRDYGYTF.